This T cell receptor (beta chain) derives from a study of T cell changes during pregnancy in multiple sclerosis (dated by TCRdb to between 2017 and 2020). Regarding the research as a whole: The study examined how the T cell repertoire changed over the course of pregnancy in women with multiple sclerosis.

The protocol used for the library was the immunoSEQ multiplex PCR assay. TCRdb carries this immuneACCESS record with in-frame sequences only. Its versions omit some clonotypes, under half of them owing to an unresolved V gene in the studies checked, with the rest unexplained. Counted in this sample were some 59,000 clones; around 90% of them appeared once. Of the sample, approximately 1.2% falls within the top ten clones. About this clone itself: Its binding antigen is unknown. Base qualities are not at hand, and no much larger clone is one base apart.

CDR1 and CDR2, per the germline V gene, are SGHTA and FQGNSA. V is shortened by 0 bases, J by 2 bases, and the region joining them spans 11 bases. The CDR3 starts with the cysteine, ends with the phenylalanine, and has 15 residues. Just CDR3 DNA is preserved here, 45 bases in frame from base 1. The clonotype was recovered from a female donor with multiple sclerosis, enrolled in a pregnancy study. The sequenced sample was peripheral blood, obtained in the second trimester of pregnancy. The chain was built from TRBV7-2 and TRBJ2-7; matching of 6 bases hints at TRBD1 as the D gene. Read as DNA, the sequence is TGTGCCAGCAGCTTAGCAGGGGGTCATACCTACGAGCAGTACTTC. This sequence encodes CASSLAGGHTYEQYF.